This T cell receptor beta chain was profiled in a study of cytomegalovirus exposure and HLA in healthy donors. Primers for the PCR totalled 60 Vbeta and 13 Jbeta. The repertoire was sequenced with immunoSEQ multiplex PCR; TCRdb's copy has only in-frame clones and lacks some. The listing records about 200,000 clones. Healthy bone marrow donors made up the donor group. Sequencing was done on a sample of PBMCs. The TCR sequence derives from a boy aged 5-17 years in good health and CMV-seronegative.

The CDR3 sequence is CASSLVPGDVQETQYF. The CDR3 DNA follows: TGTGCCAGCAGCTTGGTACCGGGGGACGTACAGGAGACCCAGTACTTC. The chain joins TRBV5-6 to TRBJ2-5, with D perhaps TRBD2 (6 bases). V lost 0 bases to trimming and J lost 5 bases, with 17 bases between them. The germline V gene encodes CDR1 SGHDT and CDR2 YYEEEE. The CDR3 covers 16 residues. Supplemented by reference TRBV5-6 and TRBJ2-5, the full variable domain reads DAGVTQSPTHLIKTRGQQVTLRCSPKSGHDTVSWYQQALGQGPQFIFQYYEEEERQRGNFPDRFSGHQFPNYSSELNVNALLLGDSALYLCASSLVPGDVQETQYFGPGTRLLVL.